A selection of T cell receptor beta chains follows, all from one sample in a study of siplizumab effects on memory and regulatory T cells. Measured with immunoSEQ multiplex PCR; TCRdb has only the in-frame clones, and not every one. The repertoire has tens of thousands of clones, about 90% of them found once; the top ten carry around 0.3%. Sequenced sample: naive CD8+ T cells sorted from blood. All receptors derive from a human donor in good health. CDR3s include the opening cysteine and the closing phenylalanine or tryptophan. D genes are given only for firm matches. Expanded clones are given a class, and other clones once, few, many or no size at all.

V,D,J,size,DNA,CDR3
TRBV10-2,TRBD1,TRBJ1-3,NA,TGCGCCAGCAGCTGGACAGGGGATGGAAACACCATATATTTT,CASSWTGDGNTIYF
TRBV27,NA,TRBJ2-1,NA,TGTGCCAGCAGTTTATCTAGAGGACAGGGAGGGGGCCCTTACAATGAGCAGTTCTTC,CASSLSRGQGGGPYNEQFF
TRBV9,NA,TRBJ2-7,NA,TGTGCCAGCACCCCGACAGGCCTTGGGTCCTACGAGCAGTACTTC,CASTPTGLGSYEQYF
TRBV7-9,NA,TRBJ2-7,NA,TGTGCCAGCAGCTTAGTTGTCTCCTACTACGAGCAGTACTTC,CASSLVVSYYEQYF
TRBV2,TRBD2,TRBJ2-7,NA,TGTGCCAGCAGAGATAGCGGGAGCACCTACGAGCAGTACTTC,CASRDSGSTYEQYF
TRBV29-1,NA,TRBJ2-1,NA,TGCAGCGTTGAAGAAGGGGCAGGTACAGGCCCTGAGCAGTTCTTC,CSVEEGAGTGPEQFF
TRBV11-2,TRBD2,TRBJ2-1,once,TGTGCCAGCAGCTCCGGACTAGCGGGAGAATGGTACAATGAGCAGTTCTTC,CASSSGLAGEWYNEQFF
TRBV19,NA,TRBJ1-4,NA,TGTGCCAGTACTCCCAGGGTTTCAACTAATGAAAAACTGTTTTTT,CASTPRVSTNEKLFF
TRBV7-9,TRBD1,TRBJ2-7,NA,TGTGCCAGCAGCCGTCAGACAGGGAGCCCCTACGAGCAGTACTTC,CASSRQTGSPYEQYF
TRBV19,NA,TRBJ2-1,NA,TGTGCCTCAGGGTCGGGCTTTAGGTCCTACAATGAGCAGTTCTTC,CASGSGFRSYNEQFF
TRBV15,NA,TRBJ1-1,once,TGTGCCACCAGCAGAGGGGGTGGGGGGTGGAACACTGAAGCTTTCTTT,CATSRGGGGWNTEAFF
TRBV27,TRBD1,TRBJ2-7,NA,TGTGCCAGCAGTTTAAAGAGTGGGACAGCCGTCCCCTACGAGCAGTACTTC,CASSLKSGTAVPYEQYF
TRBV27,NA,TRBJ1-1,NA,TGTGCCAGCAGTTTTGGGTCGAGCCACACTGAAGCTTTCTTT,CASSFGSSHTEAFF
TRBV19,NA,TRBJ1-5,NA,TGTGCCAGTATAGAAAGGTATAGCAATCAGCCCCAGCATTTT,CASIERYSNQPQHF
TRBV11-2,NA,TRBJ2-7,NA,TGTGCCAGCACCGTTAGTTCGGGACTCTACGAGCAGTACTTC,CASTVSSGLYEQYF
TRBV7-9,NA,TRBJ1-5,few,TGTGCCAGCAGCTTAGAGGGCGGGCAGCCCCAGCATTTT,CASSLEGGQPQHF
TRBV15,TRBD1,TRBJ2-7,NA,TGTGCCACCAGCAGGGGGGGGACAGGGTTTTCCTACGAGCAGTACTTC,CATSRGGTGFSYEQYF
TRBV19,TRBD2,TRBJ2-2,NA,TGTGCCAGTAGTATTATAACGGGAGGACAACGGGCCGGGGAGCTGTTTTTT,CASSIITGGQRAGELFF
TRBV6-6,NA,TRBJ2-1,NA,TGTGCCAGCAGTTATAGCCTAGCGTCCTACAATGAGCAGTTCTTC,CASSYSLASYNEQFF
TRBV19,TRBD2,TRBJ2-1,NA,TGTGCCAGTAGTATATTGGTAGCGGGGGACAATGAGCAGTTCTTC,CASSILVAGDNEQFF
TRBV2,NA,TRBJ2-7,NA,TGTGCCAGCAGTGTAGGGGGAGGGCCCTCCTACGAGCAGTACTTC,CASSVGGGPSYEQYF
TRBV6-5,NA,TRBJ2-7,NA,TGTGCCAGCAGTTACTCTGCGGGGCTAGCTAACTACGAGCAGTACTTC,CASSYSAGLANYEQYF
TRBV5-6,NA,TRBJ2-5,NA,TGTGCCAGCAGCTGGGCGATGGGCCAAGAGACCCAGTACTTC,CASSWAMGQETQYF
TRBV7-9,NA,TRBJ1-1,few,TGTGCCAGCAGCTTATCGGGTTTTGAGTCCACTGAAGCTTTCTTT,CASSLSGFESTEAFF
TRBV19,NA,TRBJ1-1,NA,TGTGCCAGTAGTTACTCGGGCGGGACTGAAGCTTTCTTT,CASSYSGGTEAFF
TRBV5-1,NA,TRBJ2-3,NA,TGCGCCAGCAGTCAACTAGCTCAACCTAGCACAGATACGCAGTATTTT,CASSQLAQPSTDTQYF
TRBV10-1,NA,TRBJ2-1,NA,TGCGCCAGCAGTGATGTCTGGGGGGCCTACAATGAGCAGTTCTTC,CASSDVWGAYNEQFF
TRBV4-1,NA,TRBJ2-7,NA,TGCGCCAGCAGCCAAGATAATCCGGGAACTACCGAGCAGTACTTC,CASSQDNPGTTEQYF
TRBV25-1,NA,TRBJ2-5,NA,TGTGCCAGCAGTGTCCGGGACAACCAAGAGACCCAGTACTTC,CASSVRDNQETQYF
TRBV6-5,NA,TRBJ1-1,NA,TGTGCCAGCAGTTACACGGGGAACACTGAAGCTTTCTTT,CASSYTGNTEAFF
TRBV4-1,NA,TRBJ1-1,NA,TGCGCCAGCAGCCGAGTGGCTAACACTGAAGCTTTCTTT,CASSRVANTEAFF
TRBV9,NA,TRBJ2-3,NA,TGTGCCAGCAGCGTAGAGACCGGGACAGATACGCAGTATTTT,CASSVETGTDTQYF
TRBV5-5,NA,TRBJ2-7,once,TGTGCCAGCAGCTTGGCCCCGGGCGGGGTGTACGAGCAGTACTTC,CASSLAPGGVYEQYF
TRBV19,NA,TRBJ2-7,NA,TGTGCCAGTACCTCCGGGCCCAATCCCTACGAGCAGTACTTC,CASTSGPNPYEQYF
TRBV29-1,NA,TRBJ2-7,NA,TGCAGCGTTGAAGATAGGGACTTTACCTACGAGCAGTACTTC,CSVEDRDFTYEQYF
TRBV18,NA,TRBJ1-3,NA,TGTGCCAGCTCACCGCCAGGGGTCTCTGGAAACACCATATATTTT,CASSPPGVSGNTIYF
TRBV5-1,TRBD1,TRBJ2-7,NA,TGCGCCAGCAGCTTGGAACAGGGGGCGGGCGAGCAGTACTTC,CASSLEQGAGEQYF
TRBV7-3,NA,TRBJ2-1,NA,TGTGCCAGCAGCTTAAGGTTCCAGGCCACCTACAATGAGCAGTTCTTC,CASSLRFQATYNEQFF
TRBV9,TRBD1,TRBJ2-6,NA,TGTGCCAGCAGCGGGACCGGGACAGGACGTTCTGGGGCCAACGTCCTGACTTTC,CASSGTGTGRSGANVLTF
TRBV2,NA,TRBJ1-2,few,TGTGCCAGCAGTGCTAACGCGGGCGCTAACTATGGCTACACCTTC,CASSANAGANYGYTF
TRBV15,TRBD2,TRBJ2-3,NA,TGTGCCACCAGCGCTAGCGGGAGTACAGATACGCAGTATTTT,CATSASGSTDTQYF
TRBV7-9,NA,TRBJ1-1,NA,TGTGCCAGCAGCGTGGGTGGCGGAATAAACACTGAAGCTTTCTTT,CASSVGGGINTEAFF
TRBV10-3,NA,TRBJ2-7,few,TGTGCCATCAGTGATGACTACGAGCAGTACTTC,CAISDDYEQYF
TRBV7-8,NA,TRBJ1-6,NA,TGTGCCAGCAGCCCAATTAGGAATATCGGTTCACCCCTCCACTTT,CASSPIRNIGSPLHF
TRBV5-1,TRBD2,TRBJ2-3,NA,TGCGCCAGCAGCTTAGGACTAGCGGTACTCACAGATACGCAGTATTTT,CASSLGLAVLTDTQYF
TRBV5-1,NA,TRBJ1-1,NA,TGCGCCAGCAGCTTGGGAGCGTCTGAAGCTTTCTTT,CASSLGASEAFF